This TCR beta chain was obtained from a study of shared clonotypes between healthy human individuals (dated by TCRdb to 2020 to 2021). Background on the whole study: The cohort comprised a couple of women and three men aged 18 to 49 years. Different laboratories and diverse techniques were used to prepare libraries and sequence TCR repertoires, to increase sequencing depth and limit assay-specific biases. Between about 0.8 and 8.9 billion PBMCs per donor were obtained by leukapheresis. The study deeply sequenced blood TCR repertoires of several healthy adults to estimate repertoire size and the extent of clonotype sharing between individuals.

With regard to this clone: This clone's antigen is unknown. At one end the junction does not follow the germline gene, possibly because of a read error.

From the cysteine through the phenylalanine, the CDR3 covers 14 amino acids. The sequence is cut down to CDR3 DNA, 42 bases in frame from base 1. Looking up the germline V gene yields CDR1 SGDLS and CDR2 YYNGEE. Results and caveats for the whole study, not just this receptor: The genetic and exposure-history diversity represented was limited by the small number of donors. Sampling was limited to blood, and TCR repertoires in tissue likely differ from TCR repertoires in blood. Pairwise subsampling led to the expectation that sequencing depth would affect the degree of clonotype sharing among donors.

The donors were healthy, HIV-negative adults who had no recently reported acute infections or vaccinations. Only Caucasian adults living in Nashville, Tennessee, USA were represented among the donors. In the unsorted samples, approximately 85 million PBMCs were counted, and genomic DNA was extracted using the QIAamp DNA Blood Mini kit. After blood collection by leukapheresis, PBMCs were isolated using Ficoll-Histopaque density gradient centrifugation and then cryopreserved in the vapor phase of liquid nitrogen. Using the deep immunoSEQ assay, multiplex PCR amplified TCR CDR3 regions from genomic DNA. For each cell subset, the extracted genomic DNA was distributed evenly across all wells of several immunoSEQ 96-well plates, and each plate served as one replicate. For unsorted PBMC, around 290 ng of genomic DNA, equivalent to about 30,000 T cell genomes, went into each replicate PCR. Ten immunoSEQ deep assay plates were used to sequence the unsorted PBMC genomic DNA. Purified libraries were measured with a Qubit 3.0 fluorometer, size-checked on a Bioanalyzer 2100, and measured again with the KAPA Library Quantification kit. Each immunoSEQ 96-well plate was sequenced on its own single-read 150-cycle Illumina NextSeq 550 flow cell. As for the original processing: Because only junctional sequences without quality scores were contained in the immunoSEQ output, filtering matching that applied to full-length reads could not be performed. To assign V/J genes and CDR3, sequences were annotated using PyIR, a Python wrapper for IgBLAST v1.9, with IMGT germline references. Reads were filtered out if the reads had weak V/J assignments (E-value above 1e-6), no CDR3, stop codons, out-of-frame junctions, or ambiguous translated residues. V3J clonotypes were defined as sequences sharing an identical inferred V gene, J gene, and CDR3 amino acid sequence. Percentage overlap between repertoires was computed as shared unique clonotypes divided by the size of the smaller repertoire. Repertoire richness was assessed with RTK rarefaction, the Chao1 estimator, and Recon v2.1 estimates of unobserved clonotypes. Drawn from immuneACCESS, this table holds only the in-frame rearrangements with V and J called that TCRdb kept. Clones are partly lost; checked studies trace under half to an unresolved V gene and leave the rest unexplained. Clonal size and the V and J genes are those of that table, whereas D and trimming came from the DNA. The sample table holds about 560,000 clones, of which around 81% were seen once. Clones ranked in the top ten supply 12% of the sample.

Material for sequencing was PBMCs. The chain links TRBV9 with TRBJ1-1; no confident D gene assignment can be made. This receptor was identified in a woman aged 40 to 50 in good health. Some clones in this sample may be carry-over from other donors' samples. The nucleotides read TGTGCCAGCAACGTAAGGCAGGCGAACACTGAAGCTTTCTTT. Translated, this gives CASNVRQANTEAFF.